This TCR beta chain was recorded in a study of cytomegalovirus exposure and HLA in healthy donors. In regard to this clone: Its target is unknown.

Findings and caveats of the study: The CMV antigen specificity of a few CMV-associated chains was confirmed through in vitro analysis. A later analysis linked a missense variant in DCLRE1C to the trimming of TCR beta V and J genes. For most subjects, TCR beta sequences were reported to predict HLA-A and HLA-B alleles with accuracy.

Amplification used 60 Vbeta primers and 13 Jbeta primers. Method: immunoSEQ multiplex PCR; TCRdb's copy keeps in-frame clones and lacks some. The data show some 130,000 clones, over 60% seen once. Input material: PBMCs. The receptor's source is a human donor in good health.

CDR3 in DNA: TGTGCCAGCAGTCAGAGCGGGGGGGCCGCAGATACGCAGTATTTT. It yields the protein CASSQSGGAADTQYF. The rearrangement uses TRBV6-5 and TRBJ2-3; TRBD2 aligns across 10 bases. CDR1 MNHEY and CDR2 SVGAGI come from the germline V gene. The CDR3 runs to 15 residues. Trimming removed 5 bases from V and 4 bases from J; junction bases left unmatched: 6.